The 20 T cell receptor beta chains in this list originate from one sample, sequenced in a study of blood T cell repertoires in COVID-19. TCRdb keeps only in-frame clones here, not all; method: immunoSEQ multiplex PCR. The profile shows about 430,000 clones, about 88% of them singletons. The material sequenced was PBMCs or T cells enriched from blood (not recorded which). The receptors originated from a woman younger than 30 who had been exposed to COVID-19.

This clone has more than one count but fewer than ten. This sequence joins TRBV6-5 and TRBJ2-4; D is possibly TRBD2 (6 bases). There are 14 residues in the CDR3. The germline V gene encodes CDR1 MNHEY and CDR2 SVGAGI. Trimming shortened V by 4 bases and J by 4 bases, and 11 bases separated the two germline ends. CDR3 sequence: CASSFIADKNIQYF. In DNA form, the CDR3 reads TGTGCCAGCAGTTTCATAGCGGATAAAAACATTCAGTACTTC.

This chain links TRBV19 with TRBJ2-3, with D possibly TRBD2 on 6 matching bases. Trimming shortened V by 3 bases and J by 1 base, and 17 bases separated the two germline ends. Germline assignment: CDR1 LNHDA and CDR2 SQIVND (reference sequence). The CDR3 totals 17 residues. The CDR3 reads CASSISGPGLRTDTQYF. DNA of the CDR3: TGTGCCAGTAGTATCTCAGGGCCGGGACTTCGCACAGATACGCAGTATTTT.

The genes are TRBV7-2 and TRBJ2-5; 8 bases match TRBD2. Germline assignment: CDR1 SGHTA and CDR2 FQGNSA. This CDR3 comprises 20 residues. Unmatched junction bases numbered 17, after V lost 0 bases and J lost 2 bases. Here the CDR3 reads CASSLAVGSSLAGIQETQYF. CDR3 sequence (DNA): TGTGCCAGCAGCTTAGCCGTGGGAAGTTCGCTAGCGGGTATACAAGAGACCCAGTACTTC.

This clone showed up just once. CDR3 bases: TGTGCCTGGAGCGCCCGAGGGCTACAGCCCCAGCATTTT. Translating gives CAWSARGLQPQHF. V is TRBV30 and J is TRBJ1-5, with D hard to call. V lost 3 bases, J lost 7 bases, and 13 bases lay in between. CDR1 and CDR2 from the germline V gene are GTSNPN and SVGIG (reference sequence). This CDR3 has 13 amino acids.

A few counts support this clone. The genes are TRBV7-2 and TRBJ2-7; D might be TRBD2 (6 bases). With 2 bases removed from V and 3 bases from J, the gap between germline ends came to 8 bases. This CDR3 is 13 amino acids long. From germline, CDR1 is SGHTA and CDR2 FQGNSA. The CDR3 here is CASSLPTSYEQYF. Written as DNA, the CDR3 is TGTGCCAGCAGCTTACCGACTAGCTACGAGCAGTACTTC.

This clone occurred once. This chain uses TRBV5-5 with TRBJ2-7, with 8 positions matching TRBD1. V was pared by 1 base and J by 3 bases, with 6 bases of the junction left unmatched. The CDR3 is 15 residues long. Germline CDR1 and CDR2: SGHKS and YYEKEE (reference sequence). CDR3 sequence: CASSLSAGQGYEQYF. For the CDR3, the DNA is TGTGCCAGCAGCTTGTCAGCTGGACAGGGCTACGAGCAGTACTTC.

The chain employs TRBV3-1 (or the pseudogene TRBV3-2) and TRBJ2-1; 11 positions match TRBD2. CDR1 LGHDT and CDR2 YNNKEL come from the germline V gene (reference sequence). V lost 0 bases and J lost 2; bases outside the gene matches: 3. This CDR3 spans 17 amino acids. The CDR3 DNA is TGTGCCAGCAGCCAAGAAAAGGGACTAGCGGCCTACAATGAGCAGTTCTTC. Encoded protein: CASSQEKGLAAYNEQFF.

The V gene is TRBV7-2, the J gene TRBJ1-6; D uncertain. Germline lookup yields CDR1 SGHTA and CDR2 FQGNSA. This CDR3 has 15 amino acids. V dropped 4 bases and J dropped 0 bases, with 7 bases sitting between them. The CDR3, as DNA: TGTGCCAGCAGCTCCGGGAGCTCCTATAATTCACCCCTCCACTTT. This sequence encodes CASSSGSSYNSPLHF.

The genes are TRBV6-5 and TRBJ1-1, with a weak D call TRBD1 (6 bases). This CDR3 comprises 15 residues. Germline CDR1 MNHEY, CDR2 SVGAGI. The V end was cut by 0 bases, the J end by 1 base, with 9 bases between. The CDR3 region has the DNA TGTGCCAGCAGTTACTCGCGGGGGCCGAACACTGAAGCTTTCTTT. As protein: CASSYSRGPNTEAFF.

This clone was detected only once. The CDR3 reads CASTWDRGGYTF. In nucleotides, the CDR3 is TGTGCCAGCACTTGGGACAGGGGTGGCTACACCTTC. This chain uses TRBV12-3 or TRBV12-4 with TRBJ1-2; 10 bases match TRBD1. J lost 7 bases, V lost 7 bases, and 3 bases had no gene match. The CDR3 totals 12 residues.

V and J are TRBV11-2 and TRBJ2-4; D perhaps matches TRBD2 (8 bases). V lost 5 bases, J lost 0 bases, and 23 bases lay in between. Germline lookup yields CDR1 SGHAT and CDR2 FQNNGV. The CDR3 runs to 19 residues. CDR3 coding DNA: TGTGCCAGCAGCCCCGGGAGGGGACAGCACCCTTTAGCCAAAAACATTCAGTACTTC. Protein: CASSPGRGQHPLAKNIQYF.

This clone occurred once. The genes are TRBV28 and TRBJ2-7; TRBD1 matches at 8 bases. The CDR3 is made up of 14 amino acids. CDR1 is MDHEN, CDR2 SYDVKM, per germline. With 6 bases clipped from V and 3 bases from J, the junction kept 7 bases outside the gene matches. The CDR3 DNA reads TGTGCCAGCAGGGGACAGGAGAGGGACTACGAGCAGTACTTC. Translation gives CASRGQERDYEQYF.

V gene TRBV7-6 combines with J gene TRBJ1-2; tentative D call: TRBD1 (5 bases). CDR3 size: 16 residues. V lost 1 base, J lost 4 bases, and 16 bases lay in between. Per the germline V gene, CDR1 is SGHVS and CDR2 is FNYEAQ. The CDR3 sequence is CASSLGTGKGVYGYTF. CDR3 DNA sequence: TGTGCCAGCAGCTTAGGAACAGGAAAAGGGGTCTATGGCTACACCTTC.

The DNA for the CDR3 is TGCAGCGTTGAGGGGCAGGGTTACGAGCAGTACTTC. This sequence encodes CSVEGQGYEQYF. The chain is built from TRBV29-1 and TRBJ2-7; the D gene is possibly TRBD1 (5 bases). CDR1 SQVTM and CDR2 ANQGSEA come from the germline V gene. V was trimmed by 3 bases and J by 4 bases, leaving 10 bases between them. There are 12 residues in the CDR3.

This chain connects TRBV5-1 to TRBJ2-2; 7 bases agree with TRBD2. Unmatched junction bases numbered 13, after V lost 1 base and J lost 4 bases. This CDR3 spans 18 amino acids. Germline CDR1 SGHRS, CDR2 YFSETQ. The CDR3: CASSLFTGGSRPTGELFF. CDR3 nucleotides: TGCGCCAGCAGCTTGTTCACTGGCGGGAGCCGTCCCACCGGGGAGCTGTTTTTT.

At least ten counts were recorded for this clone. The chain recombines TRBV7-9 with TRBJ2-7, with TRBD1 matching over 9 bases. Germline V lookup: CDR1 SEHNR, CDR2 FQNEAQ (reference sequence). The V and J ends lost 5 bases and 6 bases, in that order; junction bases with no gene match: 8. The CDR3 covers 14 residues. In DNA, the CDR3 is TGTGCCAGCAGCCCTATAACAGGGGGCGCCGAGCAGTACTTC. Translated: CASSPITGGAEQYF.

Regarding this clone: Other nucleotide sequences from this sample produce the same CDR3. This chain uses TRBV7-2 with TRBJ2-5; 11 nucleotides match TRBD2. From germline, CDR1 is SGHTA and CDR2 FQGNSA. Trimming at V came to 1 base and at J to 1 base, leaving 2 bases not matched to a gene. The CDR3 totals 16 residues. CDR3 amino acids: CASSLGTSGGQETQYF. In DNA form, the CDR3 reads TGTGCCAGCAGCTTAGGTACTAGCGGGGGCCAAGAGACCCAGTACTTC.

The chain has TRBV19 and TRBJ2-7; no definite D call. V gave up 5 bases and J gave up 3 bases, with 8 bases separating them. There are 12 residues in the CDR3. In germline, CDR1 is LNHDA, CDR2 SQIVND (reference sequence). The CDR3 spells CASSSTDYEQYF. The CDR3 bases are TGTGCCAGTAGTTCGACTGACTACGAGCAGTACTTC.

The genes are TRBV3-1 (or the pseudogene TRBV3-2) and TRBJ2-2; 14 nucleotides line up with TRBD2. Germline CDR1 is LGHDT and CDR2 is YNNKEL (reference sequence). The CDR3 length is 19 residues. The trim removed 0 bases at V and 0 bases at J, leaving 3 bases unmatched. CDR3 residues: CASSQEGTSGGPNTGELFF. Here the CDR3 DNA reads TGTGCCAGCAGCCAAGAAGGGACTAGCGGGGGACCGAACACCGGGGAGCTGTTTTTT.

This chain joins TRBV13 and TRBJ1-1; no definite D call. Germline CDR1 and CDR2: PRHDT and FYEKMQ (reference sequence). V was pared by 0 bases and J by 2 bases, with 19 bases between. The CDR3 totals 18 residues. The CDR3 DNA is TGTGCCAGCAGCTTAGGGTTAGTTCCGCCCACCGTTAACACTGAAGCTTTCTTT. This translates into CASSLGLVPPTVNTEAFF.